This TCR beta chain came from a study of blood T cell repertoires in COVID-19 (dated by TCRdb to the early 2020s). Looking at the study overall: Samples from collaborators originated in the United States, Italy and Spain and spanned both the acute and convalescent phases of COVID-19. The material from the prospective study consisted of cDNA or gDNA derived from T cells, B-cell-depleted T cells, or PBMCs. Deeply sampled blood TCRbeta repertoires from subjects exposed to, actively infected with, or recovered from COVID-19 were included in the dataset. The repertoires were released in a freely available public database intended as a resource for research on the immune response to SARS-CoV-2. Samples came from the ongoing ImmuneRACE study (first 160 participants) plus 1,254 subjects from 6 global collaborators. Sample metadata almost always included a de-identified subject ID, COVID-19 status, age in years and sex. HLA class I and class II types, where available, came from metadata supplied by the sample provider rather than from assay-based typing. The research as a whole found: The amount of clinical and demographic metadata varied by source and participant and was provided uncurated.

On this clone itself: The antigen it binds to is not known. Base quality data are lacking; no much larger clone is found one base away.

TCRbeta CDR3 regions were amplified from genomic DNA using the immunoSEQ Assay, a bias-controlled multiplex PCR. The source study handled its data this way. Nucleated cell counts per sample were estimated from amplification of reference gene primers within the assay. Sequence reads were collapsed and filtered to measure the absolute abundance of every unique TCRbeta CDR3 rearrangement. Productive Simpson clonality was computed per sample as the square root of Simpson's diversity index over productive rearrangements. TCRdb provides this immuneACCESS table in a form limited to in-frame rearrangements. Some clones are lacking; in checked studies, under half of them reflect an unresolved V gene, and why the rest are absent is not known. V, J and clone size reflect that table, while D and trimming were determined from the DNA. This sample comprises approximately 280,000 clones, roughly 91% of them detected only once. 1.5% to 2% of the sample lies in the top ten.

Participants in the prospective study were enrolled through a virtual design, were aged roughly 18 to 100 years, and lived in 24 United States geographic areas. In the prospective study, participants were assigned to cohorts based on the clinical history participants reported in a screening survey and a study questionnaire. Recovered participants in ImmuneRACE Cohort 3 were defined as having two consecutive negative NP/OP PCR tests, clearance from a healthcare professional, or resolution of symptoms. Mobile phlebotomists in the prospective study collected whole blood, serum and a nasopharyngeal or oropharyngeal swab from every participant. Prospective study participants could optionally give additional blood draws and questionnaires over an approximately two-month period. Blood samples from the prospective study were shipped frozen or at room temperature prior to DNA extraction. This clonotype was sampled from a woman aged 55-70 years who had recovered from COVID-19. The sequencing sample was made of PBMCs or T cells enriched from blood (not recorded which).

This receptor carries the CDR3 CASSPDGANYGYTF. Read as DNA, the sequence is TGTGCCAGCAGCCCAGACGGAGCTAACTATGGCTACACCTTC. The sequence is built from TRBV5-6 and TRBJ1-2, with the D gene not confidently named. CDR1 and CDR2, looked up from the germline V gene, are SGHDT and YYEEEE. The CDR3 measures 14 amino acids from cysteine to phenylalanine. Only the CDR3 part of the read is kept: 42 bases, read in frame from the first base. The V end loses 4 bases and the J end loses 0 bases, and a stretch of 10 bases separates them.